This T cell receptor (beta chain) was identified in a study of CD8 T cells in ankylosing spondylitis. Study observations and caveats: According to the report, clones linked to the disease were significantly enriched in matched synovial fluid samples taken from ankylosing spondylitis patients. Earlier studies detected some motif variants in reactive arthritis synovial fluid and blood. Disease-linked clones proved CD8+ and comparatively uncommon in peripheral blood.

Details on this clonotype: The antigen is unknown.

J was trimmed by 5 bases and V by 4 bases; bases with no gene match: 3. This CDR3 contains 14 residues. CDR1 is MGHRA and CDR2 is YSYEKL in the germline V gene. Generation of TCR beta libraries employed quantitative 5'-RACE incorporating molecular barcodes. TCRdb ran MiXCR on the 5' RACE reads and lists one entry per CDR3 protein. The table shows approximately 340,000 distinct CDR3 sequences, with 14% to 15% occurring only once. V gene TRBV4-1 combines with J gene TRBJ2-1; the match to TRBD2 covers 9 bases. This receptor was obtained from a male donor with ankylosing spondylitis or in good health (not recorded which). The sequencing input was blood, either unsorted or a sorted T cell fraction (not recorded which). This CDR3 is CASSRRLADNEQFF. The CDR3 DNA reads as TGCGCCAGCAGCCGTCGACTAGCGGACAATGAGCAGTTCTTC.